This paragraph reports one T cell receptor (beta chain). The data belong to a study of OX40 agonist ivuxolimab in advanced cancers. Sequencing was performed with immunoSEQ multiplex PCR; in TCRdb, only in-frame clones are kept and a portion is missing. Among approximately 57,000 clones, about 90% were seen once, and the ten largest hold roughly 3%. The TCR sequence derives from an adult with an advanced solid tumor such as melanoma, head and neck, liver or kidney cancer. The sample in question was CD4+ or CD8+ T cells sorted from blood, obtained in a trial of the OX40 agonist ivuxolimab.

The CDR3 spells CASSLAGTGGRYEQYF. Written as DNA, the CDR3 is TGTGCCAGCAGCTTAGCGGGGACAGGGGGTAGGTACGAGCAGTACTTC. The V gene is TRBV7-2, the J gene TRBJ2-7, with 11 bases lining up with TRBD1. Germline V gene lookup returns CDR1 SGHTA and CDR2 FQGNSA. V trimming: 0 bases; J trimming: 4 bases; junction bases outside the gene matches: 5. CDR3 size: 16 residues. Full variable domain (missing parts from reference TRBV7-2 and TRBJ2-7): GAGVSQSPSNKVTEKGKDVELRCDPISGHTALYWYRQSLGQGLEFLIYFQGNSAPDKSGLPSDRFSAERTGGSVSTLTIQRTQQEDSAVYLCASSLAGTGGRYEQYFGPGTRLTVT.